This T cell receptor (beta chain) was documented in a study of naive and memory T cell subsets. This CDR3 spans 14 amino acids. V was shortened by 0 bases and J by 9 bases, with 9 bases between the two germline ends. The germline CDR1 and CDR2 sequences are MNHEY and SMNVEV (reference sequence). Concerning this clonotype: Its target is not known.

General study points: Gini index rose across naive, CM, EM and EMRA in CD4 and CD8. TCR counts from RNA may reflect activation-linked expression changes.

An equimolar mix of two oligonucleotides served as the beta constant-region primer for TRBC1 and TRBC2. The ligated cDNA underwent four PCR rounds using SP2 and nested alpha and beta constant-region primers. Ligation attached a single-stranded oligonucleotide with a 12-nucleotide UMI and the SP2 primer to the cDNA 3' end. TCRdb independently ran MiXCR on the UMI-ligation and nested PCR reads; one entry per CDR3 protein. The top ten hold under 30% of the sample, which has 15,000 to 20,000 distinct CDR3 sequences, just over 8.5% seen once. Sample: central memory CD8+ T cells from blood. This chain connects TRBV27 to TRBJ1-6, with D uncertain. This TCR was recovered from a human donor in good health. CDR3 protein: CASSLSGSSSPLHF. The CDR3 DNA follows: TGTGCCAGCAGTTTATCAGGGAGTAGTTCACCCCTCCACTTT.